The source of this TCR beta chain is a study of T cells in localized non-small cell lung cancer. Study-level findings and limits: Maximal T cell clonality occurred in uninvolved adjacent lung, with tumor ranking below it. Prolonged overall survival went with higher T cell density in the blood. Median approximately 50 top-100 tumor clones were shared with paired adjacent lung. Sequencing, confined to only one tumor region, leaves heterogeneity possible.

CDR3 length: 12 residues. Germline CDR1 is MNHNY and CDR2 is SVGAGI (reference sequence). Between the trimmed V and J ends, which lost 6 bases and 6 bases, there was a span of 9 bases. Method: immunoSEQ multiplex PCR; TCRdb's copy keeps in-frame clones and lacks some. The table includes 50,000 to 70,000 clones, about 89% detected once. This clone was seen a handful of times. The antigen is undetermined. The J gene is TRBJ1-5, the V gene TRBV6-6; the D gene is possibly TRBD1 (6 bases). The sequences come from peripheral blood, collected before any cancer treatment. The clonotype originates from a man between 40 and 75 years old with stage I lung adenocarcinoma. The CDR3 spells CASRGASQPQHF. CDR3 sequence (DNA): TGTGCCAGCAGGGGGGCGAGTCAGCCCCAGCATTTT.